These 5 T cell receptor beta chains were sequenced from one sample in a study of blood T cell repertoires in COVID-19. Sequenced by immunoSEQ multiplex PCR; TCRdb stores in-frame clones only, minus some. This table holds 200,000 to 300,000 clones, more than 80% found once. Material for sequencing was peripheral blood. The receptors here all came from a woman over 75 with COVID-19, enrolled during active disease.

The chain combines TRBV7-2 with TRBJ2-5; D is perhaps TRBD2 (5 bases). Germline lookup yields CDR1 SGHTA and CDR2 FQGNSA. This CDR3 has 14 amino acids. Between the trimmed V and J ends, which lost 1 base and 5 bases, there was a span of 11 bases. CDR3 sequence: CASSLGPSWETQYF. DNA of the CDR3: TGTGCCAGCAGCTTAGGGCCTAGCTGGGAGACCCAGTACTTC.

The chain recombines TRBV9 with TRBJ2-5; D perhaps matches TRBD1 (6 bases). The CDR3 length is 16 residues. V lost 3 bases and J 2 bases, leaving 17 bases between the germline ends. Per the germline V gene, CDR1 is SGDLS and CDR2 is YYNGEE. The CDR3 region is CASSATSGTKQETQYF. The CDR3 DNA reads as TGTGCCAGCAGCGCGACGTCCGGGACAAAACAAGAGACCCAGTACTTC.

The DNA for the CDR3 is TGTGCCAGCAGTAACACAGGAAGCTATGGCTACACCTTC. The encoded protein is CASSNTGSYGYTF. This chain links TRBV27 with TRBJ1-2; TRBD1 might be the D (5 bases). The CDR3 covers 13 residues. Looked up from germline, CDR1 is MNHEY and CDR2 is SMNVEV (reference sequence). V was pared by 5 bases and J by 4 bases, with 11 bases between.

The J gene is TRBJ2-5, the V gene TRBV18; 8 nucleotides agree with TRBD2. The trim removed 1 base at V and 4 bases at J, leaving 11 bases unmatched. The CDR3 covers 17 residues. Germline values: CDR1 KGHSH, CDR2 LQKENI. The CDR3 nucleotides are TGTGCCAGCTCACCACTTTCAGGCGGGGGGCCAGGAGAGACCCAGTACTTC. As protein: CASSPLSGGGPGETQYF.

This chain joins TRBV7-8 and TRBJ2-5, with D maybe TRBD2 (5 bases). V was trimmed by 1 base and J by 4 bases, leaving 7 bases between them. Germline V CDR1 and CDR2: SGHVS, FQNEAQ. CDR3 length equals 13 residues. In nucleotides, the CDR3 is TGTGCCAGCAGCTTAGGCCGGGGAGAGACCCAGTACTTC. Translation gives CASSLGRGETQYF.